The rows below give T cell receptor beta chains drawn from one sample of a study of cytomegalovirus exposure and HLA in healthy donors. Profiled with immunoSEQ multiplex PCR; TCRdb holds only in-frame clones, not every one. This sample yields under 150,000 clones, of which around 75% are seen a single time; approximately 3% belongs to the top ten. The specimen was PBMCs. These receptors were taken from a female donor in good health and CMV-seronegative. CDR3s include the opening cysteine and the closing phenylalanine or tryptophan. Each record gives: CDR3 protein, CDR3 DNA, clone size, V gene, D gene, J gene. D genes are given only for firm matches. A row's size may be missing; if present it is once, few, many or a size class.

CDR3aa: CASSWTGENTEAFF
CDR3nt: TGTGCCAGCAGCTGGACAGGGGAGAACACTGAAGCTTTCTTT
abundance: few
v_gene: TRBV5-4
d_gene: TRBD1
j_gene: TRBJ1-1

CDR3aa: CSVGASSGNTIYF
CDR3nt: TGCAGCGTTGGGGCTTCCTCTGGAAACACCATATATTTT
abundance: -
v_gene: TRBV29-1
d_gene: -
j_gene: TRBJ1-3

CDR3aa: CSCGGEAFF
CDR3nt: TGCAGCTGTGGGGGGGAGGCTTTCTTT
abundance: few
v_gene: TRBV29-1
d_gene: -
j_gene: TRBJ1-1

CDR3aa: CASSLEGTGGTGELFF
CDR3nt: TGTGCCAGCAGCTTGGAAGGGACAGGGGGCACCGGGGAGCTGTTTTTT
abundance: once
v_gene: TRBV5-6
d_gene: TRBD1
j_gene: TRBJ2-2

CDR3aa: CASRNREKFNQPQHF
CDR3nt: TGTGCCAGCAGAAACAGGGAGAAGTTCAATCAGCCCCAGCATTTT
abundance: -
v_gene: TRBV21-1
d_gene: -
j_gene: TRBJ1-5

CDR3aa: CASSHSRGPYNEQFF
CDR3nt: TGTGCCAGCAGCCACTCAAGGGGGCCGTACAATGAGCAGTTCTTC
abundance: -
v_gene: TRBV7-3
d_gene: TRBD1
j_gene: TRBJ2-1

CDR3aa: CASSDRGRGYTF
CDR3nt: TGTGCCAGCAGTGACAGGGGGCGCGGCTACACCTTC
abundance: -
v_gene: TRBV7-9
d_gene: TRBD1
j_gene: TRBJ1-2

CDR3aa: CASSKRGGNTEAFF
CDR3nt: TGTGCCAGTAGTAAGCGGGGGGGAAACACTGAAGCTTTCTTT
abundance: -
v_gene: TRBV19
d_gene: -
j_gene: TRBJ1-1

CDR3aa: CASSDNLGGPSYNEQFF
CDR3nt: TGTGCCAGCAGCGACAACCTCGGGGGGCCATCATACAATGAGCAGTTCTTC
abundance: -
v_gene: TRBV9
d_gene: -
j_gene: TRBJ2-1

CDR3aa: CASSPWDFYNEQFF
CDR3nt: TGTGCCAGCAGCCCCTGGGACTTTTACAATGAGCAGTTCTTC
abundance: -
v_gene: TRBV13
d_gene: -
j_gene: TRBJ2-1

CDR3aa: CASSWELAGNNEQFF
CDR3nt: TGTGCCAGCAGCTGGGAATTAGCGGGTAACAATGAGCAGTTCTTC
abundance: -
v_gene: TRBV5-4
d_gene: TRBD2
j_gene: TRBJ2-1

CDR3aa: CASGLSVINEQFF
CDR3nt: TGTGCTAGTGGTTTGAGCGTCATCAATGAGCAGTTCTTC
abundance: -
v_gene: TRBV12-5
d_gene: -
j_gene: TRBJ2-1

CDR3aa: CASSLGHTYEQYF
CDR3nt: TGTGCCAGCAGCTTGGGACACACCTACGAGCAGTACTTC
abundance: -
v_gene: TRBV13
d_gene: -
j_gene: TRBJ2-7

CDR3aa: CASRVTGIGEKLFF
CDR3nt: TGTGCCAGCAGGGTAACAGGGATTGGGGAAAAACTGTTTTTT
abundance: -
v_gene: TRBV2
d_gene: -
j_gene: TRBJ1-4

CDR3aa: CASSQSTGAEQYF
CDR3nt: TGTGCTAGCAGCCAATCGACAGGGGCGGAACAGTACTTC
abundance: -
v_gene: TRBV7-7
d_gene: TRBD1
j_gene: TRBJ2-7

CDR3aa: CASSPGKGDYGYTF
CDR3nt: TGTGCCAGCTCACCGGGAAAGGGGGACTATGGCTACACCTTC
abundance: few
v_gene: TRBV18
d_gene: -
j_gene: TRBJ1-2

CDR3aa: CASRGQGASYGYTF
CDR3nt: TGTGCCAGCAGAGGGCAGGGGGCTTCCTATGGCTACACCTTC
abundance: -
v_gene: TRBV28
d_gene: TRBD1
j_gene: TRBJ1-2